Below, 29 T cell receptor beta chains from the same sample are listed, as sequenced in a study of blood T cell repertoires in COVID-19. Profiling relied on immunoSEQ multiplex PCR, and the TCRdb table lists in-frame clones only, not all of them. The repertoire has 150,000 to 200,000 clones, around 74% of them found once; the top ten carry 3%. Sequencing input: peripheral blood. The receptor set was obtained from a woman older than 75 with acute or convalescent COVID-19.

V gene TRBV7-2 combines with J gene TRBJ2-5, with 15 bases fitting TRBD2. This CDR3 has 16 amino acids. Unmatched junction bases numbered 1, after V lost 3 bases and J lost 2 bases. Per germline, CDR1 SGHTA and CDR2 FQGNSA. In DNA form, the CDR3 reads TGTGCCAGCAGCTTGGGGACTAGCGGGAGGCAAGAGACCCAGTACTTC. It yields the protein CASSLGTSGRQETQYF.

The rearrangement joins TRBV5-4 to TRBJ2-1, with 11 bases identical to TRBD2. Germline-derived CDR1 and CDR2 are SGHNT and YYREEE (reference sequence). The CDR3 is made up of 15 amino acids. J gave up 5 bases and V 5 bases, and 6 bases lay outside the gene matches. CDR3 in DNA: TGTGCCAGCAGTCCCCAACTAGCGGGAGACAATGAGCAGTTCTTC. It yields the protein CASSPQLAGDNEQFF.

The CDR3 DNA follows: TGTGCCTGGAGTGTGGTCGGAGCTAACTATGGCTACACCTTC. Translated: CAWSVVGANYGYTF. The chain links TRBV30 to TRBJ1-2; D is unresolved. Germline V lookup: CDR1 GTSNPN, CDR2 SVGIG (reference sequence). The CDR3 totals 14 residues. The V and J ends lost 0 bases and 0 bases respectively, with 8 bases between them.

The rearrangement joins TRBV11-2 to TRBJ2-5; 7 positions match TRBD1. The V and J ends lost 4 bases and 1 base, in that order; junction bases with no gene match: 6. Germline V gives CDR1 SGHAT, CDR2 FQNNGV. This CDR3 has 15 amino acids. The CDR3 coding sequence is TGTGCCAGCAGCTCCGTGACAGGGTTCCAAGAGACCCAGTACTTC. Protein product: CASSSVTGFQETQYF.

This sequence joins TRBV25-1 and TRBJ2-1, with 10 positions matching TRBD2. This CDR3 spans 18 amino acids. The J segment lost 8 bases and the V segment lost 1 base, leaving 14 bases of the junction unmatched. Germline lookup yields CDR1 MGHDK and CDR2 SYGVNS. The CDR3 DNA follows: TGTGCCAGCAGTGAATTTGGGTCTAGCGGGAGATCGGTGGATGAGCAGTTCTTC. Translation: CASSEFGSSGRSVDEQFF.

The V and J genes are TRBV6-5 and TRBJ2-3, with 8 bases aligning to TRBD1. The CDR3 contains 14 residues. The germline V gene has CDR1 MNHEY and CDR2 SVGAGI. The V segment lost 7 bases and the J segment 4 bases; nucleotides outside the gene matches: 7. In nucleotides, the CDR3 is TGTGCCAGCAACCAGGACAGGGCGTCAGATACGCAGTATTTT. Its protein is CASNQDRASDTQYF.

The chain links TRBV28 to TRBJ1-2; D is uncertain. Trimming took 4 bases from V and 7 from J, leaving 7 bases between them. The CDR3 consists of 11 residues. Germline CDR1 reads MDHEN; CDR2 reads SYDVKM. CDR3 coding DNA: TGTGCCAGCAGTTCAAGGAGTGGCTACACCTTC. It specifies CASSSRSGYTF.

This sequence joins TRBV5-1 and TRBJ1-5; perhaps TRBD1 as D (6 bases). The germline gives CDR1 SGHRS, CDR2 YFSETQ. Between the trimmed V and J ends, which lost 0 bases and 6 bases, there was a span of 7 bases. The CDR3 has 13 residues. CDR3 amino acids: CASSLVTGQPQHF. The CDR3 nucleotides are TGCGCCAGCAGCTTGGTGACAGGTCAGCCCCAGCATTTT.

The chain carries TRBV19 and TRBJ1-3, with unresolved D. The V and J ends lost 6 bases and 0 bases respectively, with 12 bases between them. The CDR3 is made up of 15 amino acids. Germline V gives CDR1 LNHDA, CDR2 SQIVND (reference sequence). The CDR3 DNA reads as TGTGCCAGTAGAGCCGACACCGACTCTGGAAACACCATATATTTT. The encoded protein is CASRADTDSGNTIYF.

The rearrangement joins TRBV19 to TRBJ2-2; D is ambiguous. CDR3 length equals 13 residues. The V gene lost 3 bases and the J gene lost 1 base, with 3 bases spanning the gap. Germline CDR1 is LNHDA and CDR2 is SQIVND (reference sequence). In nucleotides, the CDR3 is TGTGCCAGTAGTATCCAGAACACCGGGGAGCTGTTTTTT. It is translated as CASSIQNTGELFF.

This clone was recorded a few times. This chain connects TRBV4-3 to TRBJ1-4, with a possible D match to TRBD1 (5 bases). Germline CDR1 is LGHNA and CDR2 is YSLEER. The CDR3 is 13 amino acids. Trimming shortened V by 8 bases and J by 3 bases, and 10 bases separated the two germline ends. CDR3 nucleotides: TGCGCCAGCGGGAGGGGTGCTAATGAAAAACTGTTTTTT. This translates into CASGRGANEKLFF.

The rearrangement links TRBV4-3 to TRBJ2-5; D may be TRBD2 (5 bases). Germline CDR1 reads LGHNA; CDR2 reads YSLEER. The CDR3 covers 20 residues. Trimming stripped 0 bases from V and 4 bases from J, with 27 bases between. CDR3 sequence: CASSQDFSLGGIVGGETQYF. In DNA, the CDR3 is TGCGCCAGCAGCCAAGATTTCAGTCTTGGAGGAATTGTAGGTGGAGAGACCCAGTACTTC.

The V gene is TRBV28, the J gene TRBJ1-1, with D perhaps matching TRBD1 (5 bases). The CDR3 runs 15 residues. The germline CDR1 and CDR2 sequences are MDHEN and SYDVKM. V lost 6 bases to trimming and J lost 1 base, with 15 bases between them. CDR3 in amino acids: CASRSWGGRNTEAFF. The CDR3 DNA sequence: TGTGCCAGCAGGTCCTGGGGGGGAAGGAACACTGAAGCTTTCTTT.

The V and J genes are TRBV18 and TRBJ2-3; TRBD1 matches at 10 bases. The CDR3 consists of 15 residues. CDR1 is KGHSH and CDR2 is LQKENI in the germline V gene. V was pared by 2 bases and J by 8 bases, with 7 bases of the junction left unmatched. For the CDR3, the DNA is TGTGCCAGCTCACCAGGGACAGGGGAAGTGGCTACGCAGTATTTT. This translates into CASSPGTGEVATQYF.

This clone has more than one count but fewer than ten. This chain links TRBV24-1 with TRBJ1-4; perhaps TRBD1 as D (5 bases). This CDR3 comprises 15 residues. CDR1 KGHDR and CDR2 SFDVKD come from the germline V gene. V was clipped by 4 bases and J by 8 bases, with 16 bases between them. The CDR3 bases are TGTGCCACCAGTGAGAACACCGCGGGGGAGGAAAAACTGTTTTTT. This gives the protein CATSENTAGEEKLFF.

This clone was observed a handful of times. The chain has TRBV7-2 and TRBJ2-7; tentatively, D is TRBD2 (5 bases). Germline V gives CDR1 SGHTA, CDR2 FQGNSA. CDR3 length: 15 amino acids. The V and J ends lost 3 bases and 3 bases respectively, with 15 bases between them. Here the CDR3 reads CASSLSGFDLYEQYF. CDR3 nucleotides: TGTGCCAGCAGCTTGTCGGGGTTCGATCTCTACGAGCAGTACTTC.

There are a few counts of this clone. This chain links TRBV10-3 with TRBJ1-6; tentatively, D is TRBD1 (5 bases). There are 14 residues in the CDR3. Germline-derived CDR1 and CDR2 are ENHRY and SYGVKD. V was pared by 6 bases and J by 5 bases, with 11 bases between. DNA of the CDR3: TGTGCCATCAGGCCGGGACTAGATAATTCACCCCTCCACTTT. Residues: CAIRPGLDNSPLHF.

This clone has a handful of counts. The chain recombines TRBV7-2 with TRBJ2-1; weak D call: TRBD2 (5 bases). Germline CDR1 is SGHTA and CDR2 is FQGNSA. The CDR3 loop spans 15 amino acids. V lost 2 bases and J lost 6, with 14 bases in between. The CDR3: CASSLWSASPNEQFF. DNA of the CDR3: TGTGCCAGCAGCTTATGGTCGGCTAGCCCCAATGAGCAGTTCTTC.

The rearrangement links TRBV28 to TRBJ1-5; 8 positions match TRBD1. The junction had 7 bases not matched to a gene; V was cut back by 6 bases and J by 6 bases. The CDR3 is made up of 14 amino acids. Germline loops: CDR1 MDHEN, CDR2 SYDVKM. CDR3 nucleotides: TGTGCCAGCAGGAGCCAGGGGGCCGGTCAGCCCCAGCATTTT. Residues: CASRSQGAGQPQHF.

The gene calls are TRBV9 and TRBJ2-3; D possibly corresponds to TRBD1 (6 bases). The germline V and J ends were trimmed by 3 bases and 1 base, with 18 bases remaining between them. Germline lookup yields CDR1 SGDLS and CDR2 YYNGEE. The CDR3 spans 17 residues. CDR3 in DNA: TGTGCCAGCAGCGACGCGATTACTCCAGGGGGCACAGATACGCAGTATTTT. Translation gives CASSDAITPGGTDTQYF.

The chain combines TRBV24-1 with TRBJ2-1, with 7 bases matching TRBD1. Germline V gene data show CDR1 as KGHDR and CDR2 as SFDVKD. The CDR3 totals 15 residues. The trim removed 3 bases at V and 9 bases at J, leaving 10 bases unmatched. Here the CDR3 DNA reads TGTGCCACCAGTGATCCCCGACAACAGGGGAGTGAGCAGTTCTTC. Encoded protein: CATSDPRQQGSEQFF.

This clone has just one count. The same CDR3 can be traced to other DNA sequences in this sample. The chain carries TRBV9 and TRBJ2-5; D perhaps matches TRBD2 (6 bases). The CDR3 sequence is 14 residues long. The germline V gene has CDR1 SGDLS and CDR2 YYNGEE. V was trimmed by 2 bases and J by 1 base, leaving 9 bases between them. The chain's CDR3 is CASSVGGAQETQYF. CDR3 nucleotide sequence: TGTGCCAGCAGCGTCGGAGGGGCCCAAGAGACCCAGTACTTC.

The rearrangement links TRBV11-1 to TRBJ2-7, with 9 nucleotides matching TRBD2. Germline CDR1 reads SGHAT; CDR2 reads FQDESV (reference sequence). The CDR3 loop spans 14 amino acids. Losses at the gene ends were 3 bases for V and 5 bases for J; bases not matched to a gene: 5. CDR3 loop: CASSLREGVHEQYF. The DNA for the CDR3 is TGTGCCAGCAGCTTGCGGGAGGGAGTCCACGAGCAGTACTTC.

The chain links TRBV24-1 to TRBJ2-7, with 12 bases matching TRBD1. V dropped 7 bases and J dropped 5; count of bases not matched to a gene: 8. Germline CDR1 is KGHDR and CDR2 is SFDVKD. The CDR3 loop spans 15 amino acids. CDR3 sequence reads: CATRGPGQGADEQYF. In DNA form, the CDR3 reads TGTGCCACCAGGGGACCGGGACAGGGGGCTGACGAGCAGTACTTC.

This clone was seen more than once but under ten times. The chain carries TRBV9 and TRBJ2-3; 14 nucleotides align to TRBD2. The germline V gene has CDR1 SGDLS and CDR2 YYNGEE. The CDR3 has 19 residues. The J segment lost 3 bases and the V segment lost 3 bases, leaving 12 bases of the junction unmatched. CDR3 DNA: TGTGCCAGCAGCGGAGGGACTAGCGGGAGTGTCGGCGCTACAGATACGCAGTATTTT. Amino acids: CASSGGTSGSVGATDTQYF.

CDR3 residues: CATSGDTSYEQYF. DNA for the CDR3: TGTGCCACCAGTGGTGACACCTCCTACGAGCAGTACTTC. The V gene is TRBV24-1, the J gene TRBJ2-7, with unresolved D. V lost 5 bases, J lost 0 bases, and 7 bases lay in between. This CDR3 region has 13 residues. Germline loops: CDR1 KGHDR, CDR2 SFDVKD.

The chain links TRBV12-1 to TRBJ2-1; TRBD2 is the table's D call and was not checked against the DNA. TRBV12-1 is termed a pseudogene. CDR3 size: 14 residues. CDR3 DNA: TGTGCCAGCAGCTCCTCTCCCCGGAGGAATGAGCAGTTCTTC. Its translation is CASSSSPRRNEQFF.

The CDR3 sequence: CASSLQGAGANVLTF. CDR3 nucleotides: TGTGCCAGCAGCTTACAGGGGGCTGGGGCCAACGTCCTGACTTTC. J is TRBJ2-6 and V is TRBV5-4, with 8 positions matching TRBD1. The junction had 0 bases not matched to a gene; V was cut back by 2 bases and J by 2 bases. Germline-derived CDR1 and CDR2 are SGHNT and YYREEE (reference sequence). The length of the CDR3 is 15 residues.

Here the CDR3 reads CASSKGQFRYNEQFF. The CDR3, as DNA: TGTGCCAGCAGTAAGGGACAGTTCCGCTACAATGAGCAGTTCTTC. The J gene is TRBJ2-1, the V gene TRBV6-5; 7 bases align to TRBD1. V was clipped by 5 bases and J by 3 bases; unmatched bases: 7. The CDR3 totals 15 residues. From germline, CDR1 is MNHEY and CDR2 SVGAGI.